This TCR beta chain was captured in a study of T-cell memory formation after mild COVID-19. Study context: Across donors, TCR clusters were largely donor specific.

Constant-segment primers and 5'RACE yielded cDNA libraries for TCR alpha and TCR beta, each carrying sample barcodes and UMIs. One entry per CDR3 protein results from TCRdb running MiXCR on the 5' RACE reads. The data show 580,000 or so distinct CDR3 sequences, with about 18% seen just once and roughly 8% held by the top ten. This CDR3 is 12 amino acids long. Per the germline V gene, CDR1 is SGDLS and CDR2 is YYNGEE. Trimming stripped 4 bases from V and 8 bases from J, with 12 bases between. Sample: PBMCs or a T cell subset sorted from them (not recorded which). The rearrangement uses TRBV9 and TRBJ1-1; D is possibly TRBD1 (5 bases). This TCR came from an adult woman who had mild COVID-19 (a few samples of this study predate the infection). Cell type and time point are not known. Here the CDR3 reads CASSRREGEAFF. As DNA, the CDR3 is TGTGCCAGCAGCCGTAGGGAGGGGGAAGCTTTCTTT.